Listed here are 32 T cell receptor beta chains from one sample, sequenced in a study of T cells after yellow fever vaccination. A single record per CDR3 protein comes from TCRdb applying MiXCR to the 5' RACE reads. Found here are hundreds of thousands of distinct CDR3 sequences, about 12% of them singletons; the top ten hold under 15%. The sample in question was PBMCs, obtained on the day of the yellow fever booster vaccination. Receptors originate from a man aged 30-40 years who received the YFV17D yellow fever vaccine.

This clonotype has ten or more counts. CDR3 coding DNA: TGCAGCGTTTACACCGGGGAGCTGTTTTTT. Its translation is CSVYTGELFF. V is TRBV29-1 and J is TRBJ2-2; D not certain. Per germline, CDR1 SQVTM and CDR2 ANQGSEA. The CDR3 consists of 10 residues. The ends were cut back, 5 bases at V and 3 bases at J, with 1 base in the middle.

The chain combines TRBV29-1 with TRBJ2-2; D remains unclear. The ends were cut back, 3 bases at V and 6 bases at J, with 8 bases in the middle. Germline CDR1 and CDR2: SQVTM and ANQGSEA. The CDR3 is 12 amino acids. CDR3 sequence reads: CSVDAASGELFF. CDR3 bases: TGCAGCGTTGACGCGGCGTCCGGGGAGCTGTTTTTT.

A word on this clonotype: One end of the junction is discordant with germline, which a read error may explain. The chain couples TRBV20-1 to TRBJ2-1; 13 bases align to TRBD2. Germline V lookup: CDR1 DFQATT, CDR2 SNEGSKA (reference sequence). This CDR3 region has 16 residues. Here the CDR3 reads CCARGLAGVRYNEQFF. The CDR3 nucleotides are TGCTGTGCAAGAGGACTAGCGGGAGTGAGGTACAATGAGCAGTTCTTC.

The V call is TRBV20-1, the J call TRBJ1-3; D gene uncertain. CDR1 is DFQATT and CDR2 is SNEGSKA in the germline V gene (reference sequence). The length of the CDR3 is 15 residues. V lost 3 bases to trimming and J lost 0 bases, with 12 bases between them. The CDR3 loop is CSASPGRISGNTIYF. The CDR3 region has the DNA TGCAGTGCTAGCCCTGGACGGATCTCTGGAAACACCATATATTTT.

This clonotype was observed a few times. The genes are TRBV6-5 and TRBJ2-2, with TRBD2 identical over 10 bases. J was trimmed by 8 bases and V by 0 bases; bases with no gene match: 9. This CDR3 has 17 amino acids. Germline V gene lookup returns CDR1 MNHEY and CDR2 SVGAGI. The DNA of the CDR3 is TGTGCCAGCAGTTACTCGATTCTAGCGGGAGTAGATGGGGAGCTGTTTTTT. Encoded protein: CASSYSILAGVDGELFF.

This chain connects TRBV24-1 to TRBJ2-2; D perhaps matches TRBD2 (6 bases). The CDR3 sequence is 19 residues long. The germline gives CDR1 KGHDR, CDR2 SFDVKD. The germline V and J ends were trimmed by 2 bases and 3 bases, with 21 bases remaining between them. Here the CDR3 reads CATSDSRLGSWRDTGELFF. CDR3 nucleotide sequence: TGTGCCACCAGTGATTCCCGTCTGGGGTCATGGAGGGACACCGGGGAGCTGTTTTTT.

In this sample, this clonotype turned up a few times. This chain links TRBV5-1 with TRBJ1-5, with D unclear. The V gene lost 2 bases and the J gene lost 5 bases, with 14 bases spanning the gap. From germline, CDR1 is SGHRS and CDR2 YFSETQ. The CDR3 covers 15 residues. This CDR3 is CASSFSGRIDQPQHF. CDR3 bases: TGCGCCAGCAGCTTTTCAGGTCGGATAGATCAGCCCCAGCATTTT. The full variable domain, with the rest looked up from reference TRBV5-1 and TRBJ1-5, is KAGVTQTPRYLIKTRGQQVTLSCSPISGHRSVSWYQQTPGQGLQFLFEYFSETQRNKGNFPGRFSGRQFSNSRSEMNVSTLELGDSALYLCASSFSGRIDQPQHFGDGTRLSIL.

This clonotype was observed a handful of times. This chain connects TRBV7-2 to TRBJ2-5; 8 bases agree with TRBD2. The trim removed 0 bases at V and 2 bases at J, leaving 5 bases unmatched. The CDR3 sequence is 16 residues long. The germline V gene encodes CDR1 SGHTA and CDR2 FQGNSA. The CDR3 here is CASSLASTSVQETQYF. The CDR3 coding sequence is TGTGCCAGCAGCTTAGCGTCGACTAGCGTACAAGAGACCCAGTACTTC. Full variable domain (outside the CDR3, taken from reference TRBV7-2 and TRBJ2-5): GAGVSQSPSNKVTEKGKDVELRCDPISGHTALYWYRQSLGQGLEFLIYFQGNSAPDKSGLPSDRFSAERTGGSVSTLTIQRTQQEDSAVYLCASSLASTSVQETQYFGPGTRLLVL.

In its sample, this clonotype was seen a few times. This rearrangement joins TRBV29-1 to TRBJ2-6; D uncertain. The CDR3 length is 11 residues. Germline CDR1 reads SQVTM; CDR2 reads ANQGSEA. Trimming stripped 7 bases from V and 4 bases from J, with 5 bases between. The CDR3 here is CSAIGANVLTF. CDR3 nucleotide sequence: TGCAGCGCCATAGGGGCCAACGTCCTGACTTTC.

The chain carries TRBV5-6 and TRBJ2-1, with 7 bases matching TRBD1. V dropped 2 bases and J dropped 7; count of bases not matched to a gene: 12. Germline V gives CDR1 SGHDT, CDR2 YYEEEE. The CDR3 sequence is 16 residues long. The CDR3 sequence is CASSLSGGPWENEQFF. The CDR3 DNA reads as TGTGCCAGCAGCTTATCAGGGGGTCCCTGGGAAAATGAGCAGTTCTTC. Full variable domain (missing parts from reference TRBV5-6 and TRBJ2-1): DAGVTQSPTHLIKTRGQQVTLRCSPKSGHDTVSWYQQALGQGPQFIFQYYEEEERQRGNFPDRFSGHQFPNYSSELNVNALLLGDSALYLCASSLSGGPWENEQFFGPGTRLTVL.

V is TRBV7-6 and J is TRBJ2-7; D ambiguous. The CDR3 is made up of 13 amino acids. Germline CDR1 and CDR2: SGHVS and FNYEAQ. V lost 3 bases and J lost 6, with 12 bases in between. The CDR3 DNA reads TGTGCCAGCAGCTTTACCTTTCCGGCCGAGCAGTACTTC. This translates into CASSFTFPAEQYF.

The chain combines TRBV20-1 with TRBJ1-3, with D possibly TRBD1 on 5 matching bases. Between the trimmed V and J ends, which lost 4 bases and 2 bases, there was a span of 12 bases. CDR1 is DFQATT, CDR2 SNEGSKA, per germline (reference sequence). There are 14 residues in the CDR3. CDR3 residues: CSAKSGGAGNTIYF. CDR3 sequence (DNA): TGCAGTGCTAAGTCCGGGGGAGCTGGAAACACCATATATTTT.

About this clonotype itself: A much larger clone differs from this one at a single base, so this may be a read error. This CDR3 is CASSLAGRTGELFF. CDR3 nucleotides: TGTGCCAGCAGCTTGGCAGGGAGGACCGGGGAGCTGTTTTTT. The chain employs TRBV5-4 and TRBJ2-2; D might be TRBD2 (6 bases). The CDR3 spans 14 residues. The V and J ends lost 0 bases and 5 bases respectively, with 8 bases between them. Germline values: CDR1 SGHNT, CDR2 YYREEE (reference sequence).

The table lists this clonotype with a few counts. The chain carries TRBV19 and TRBJ2-5, with a possible D match to TRBD2 (7 bases). The CDR3 is 13 amino acids. V was trimmed by 8 bases and J by 4 bases, leaving 14 bases between them. Germline V gives CDR1 LNHDA, CDR2 SQIVND (reference sequence). CDR3 sequence: CASGLGGGETQYF. CDR3 sequence (DNA): TGTGCCAGTGGACTAGGGGGAGGAGAGACCCAGTACTTC.

This clonotype was picked up many times. The V call is TRBV12-3 or TRBV12-4, the J call TRBJ1-2; 7 bases are shared with TRBD1. V lost 6 bases to trimming and J lost 4 bases; unmatched junction nucleotides: 5. The CDR3 is 13 amino acids. CDR3 sequence (DNA): TGTGCCAGCAGCCCACAGGGGATCTATGGCTACACCTTC. It encodes CASSPQGIYGYTF.

This chain connects TRBV5-1 to TRBJ1-4, with D possibly being TRBD1 (5 bases). The germline V gene has CDR1 SGHRS and CDR2 YFSETQ. The CDR3 length is 16 residues. V gave up 1 base and J gave up 7 bases, with 17 bases separating them. The CDR3 sequence is CASSLNPRTMGEKLFF. The CDR3 DNA follows: TGCGCCAGCAGCTTGAACCCTCGGACAATGGGTGAAAAACTGTTTTTT.

In its sample, this clonotype was seen a few times. The chain employs TRBV12-3 or TRBV12-4 and TRBJ2-3; D call uncertain. This CDR3 contains 13 residues. The germline V and J ends were trimmed by 7 bases and 6 bases, with 14 bases remaining between them. CDR3: CASTTATVDTQYF. The CDR3 region has the DNA TGTGCCAGCACTACAGCCACAGTTGATACGCAGTATTTT.

The rearrangement uses TRBV18 and TRBJ1-1; TRBD1 matches at 8 bases. CDR3 size: 16 residues. The V gene end was trimmed by 3 bases and the J gene end by 1 base; junction bases not matched to a gene: 7. Looked up from germline, CDR1 is KGHSH and CDR2 is LQKENI. The CDR3, as DNA: TGTGCCAGCTCACCCCGGGACAGGATACAGAACACTGAAGCTTTCTTT. Translation: CASSPRDRIQNTEAFF.

The chain employs TRBV6-1 and TRBJ1-2; 11 bases align to TRBD1. Per germline, CDR1 MNHNS and CDR2 SASEGT. This CDR3 has 14 residues. Trimming cost V 4 bases and J 3 bases; bases outside gene matches: 1. CDR3 region: CASSGTGGYYGYTF. The CDR3 bases are TGTGCCAGCAGTGGGACAGGGGGCTACTATGGCTACACCTTC.

This clonotype has more than one count but fewer than ten. J is TRBJ2-1 and V is TRBV12-3 or TRBV12-4; D may match TRBD1 or TRBD2 (5 bases each). This CDR3 spans 13 amino acids. Trimming pared 3 bases from V and 10 bases from J, leaving 13 bases between. This chain's CDR3 is CASSFFGTGEQFF. The CDR3 region has the DNA TGTGCCAGCAGTTTTTTCGGGACGGGGGAGCAGTTCTTC.

This clonotype was picked up a small number of times. The chain recombines TRBV4-2 with TRBJ2-7; D possibly uses TRBD1 or TRBD2 (6 bases each). The V gene lost 4 bases and the J gene lost 5 bases, with 18 bases spanning the gap. Germline CDR1 reads LGHNA; CDR2 reads YNFKEQ. The CDR3 runs 15 residues. For the CDR3, the DNA is TGTGCCAGCAGCCCCCGGGGGCAGGGGAAGAACGAGCAGTACTTC. It specifies CASSPRGQGKNEQYF.

This clonotype has more than one count but fewer than ten. V is TRBV9 and J is TRBJ2-3; no definite D call. In germline, CDR1 is SGDLS, CDR2 YYNGEE. V lost 0 bases and J lost 0, with 5 bases in between. This CDR3 has 14 residues. DNA for the CDR3: TGTGCCAGCAGCGTAGGTTCGAGCACAGATACGCAGTATTTT. Encoded protein: CASSVGSSTDTQYF.

The J gene is TRBJ1-1, the V gene TRBV7-2; the match to TRBD1 covers 11 bases. The CDR3 is made up of 14 amino acids. Germline CDR1 SGHTA, CDR2 FQGNSA. J lost 4 bases, V lost 3 bases, and 1 base had no gene match. The CDR3: CASSFGTGGTEAFF. The CDR3 region has the DNA TGTGCCAGCAGCTTTGGGACAGGGGGCACTGAAGCTTTCTTT.

J is TRBJ1-1 and V is TRBV6-2 or TRBV6-3, with D unresolved. The CDR3 runs 14 residues. The germline V and J ends were trimmed by 2 bases and 0 bases, with 7 bases remaining between them. Germline CDR1 reads MNHEY; CDR2 reads SVGEGT. Here the CDR3 DNA reads TGTGCCAGCAGTTACAGTTCCATGAACACTGAAGCTTTCTTT. It specifies CASSYSSMNTEAFF.

This clonotype was counted many times. In DNA form, the CDR3 reads TGTGCCAGCAGCCAAGAAATCGGAAGAAAGGCTTTCTTT. It codes for CASSQEIGRKAFF. The chain joins TRBV14 to TRBJ1-1; D gene unclear. The CDR3 length is 13 residues. Germline CDR1 and CDR2: SGHDN and FVKESK. Trimming took 0 bases from V and 11 from J, leaving 13 bases between them. Full variable domain (remainder filled in from reference TRBV14 and TRBJ1-1): EAGVTQFPSHSVIEKGQTVTLRCDPISGHDNLYWYRRVMGKEIKFLLHFVKESKQDESGMPNNRFLAERTGGTYSTLKVQPAELEDSGVYFCASSQEIGRKAFFGQGTRLTVV.

The J gene is TRBJ2-7, the V gene TRBV21-1; the table's D call, TRBD2, has no DNA check behind it. TRBV21-1 is annotated as a pseudogene. This CDR3 comprises 19 residues. The CDR3 DNA reads as TGTGCCAGCAGCACCAAAGGGGGCAAGACTAGCGGGAGCTCCTACGAGCAGTACTTC. It translates to CASSTKGGKTSGSSYEQYF.

CDR3 coding DNA: TGTGCCAGCAGCTTCAGACCGGGACAGGGGGCTTACGAGCAGTACTTC. This translates into CASSFRPGQGAYEQYF. The chain is built from TRBV7-6 and TRBJ2-7; 12 positions agree with TRBD1. V was pared by 3 bases and J by 4 bases, with 7 bases of the junction left unmatched. This CDR3 is built from 16 residues. Germline V lookup: CDR1 SGHVS, CDR2 FNYEAQ.

This clonotype has ten or more counts. The chain has TRBV5-1 and TRBJ2-2, with D possibly TRBD2 on 6 matching bases. CDR3 size: 15 residues. Germline CDR1 and CDR2: SGHRS and YFSETQ. V shed 2 bases and J shed 4 bases, with 12 bases lying between them. Here the CDR3 reads CASSLIGTGTGELFF. The DNA for the CDR3 is TGCGCCAGCAGCTTAATCGGGACTGGCACCGGGGAGCTGTTTTTT.

Only a few counts were recorded for this clonotype. The J gene is TRBJ2-2, the V gene TRBV29-1; TRBD2 is a possible D gene (5 bases). The ends were cut back, 0 bases at V and 3 bases at J, with 8 bases in the middle. Germline V gene sequence: CDR1 SQVTM, CDR2 ANQGSEA. The CDR3 length is 14 residues. CDR3 region: CSVEDRGYTGELFF. CDR3 sequence (DNA): TGCAGCGTTGAAGATAGAGGGTACACCGGGGAGCTGTTTTTT.

The CDR3 spells CASSPRTSPIPKYLGKNIQYF. The CDR3 DNA follows: TGTGCCAGCAGTCCGAGGACTAGCCCAATCCCAAAATATCTCGGCAAAAACATTCAGTACTTC. The chain links TRBV6-2 or TRBV6-3 to TRBJ2-4, with 8 positions matching TRBD2. With V trimmed by 5 bases and J by 3 bases, 24 bases remained unmatched. Germline values: CDR1 MNHEY, CDR2 SVGEGT. This CDR3 comprises 21 residues.

This clonotype has a handful of counts. This chain links TRBV19 with TRBJ2-1; D is unclear. Trimming cost V 7 bases and J 3 bases, with 4 bases left between them. The CDR3 runs 11 residues. The germline gives CDR1 LNHDA, CDR2 SQIVND (reference sequence). The CDR3 DNA reads as TGTGCCAGTATGGGCTACAATGAGCAGTTCTTC. Protein product: CASMGYNEQFF.

This sequence joins TRBV10-2 and TRBJ2-1; no clear D gene. V gave up 7 bases and J gave up 5 bases, with 3 bases separating them. The CDR3 is 10 amino acids. The germline CDR1 and CDR2 sequences are WSHSY and SAAADI. The CDR3 loop reads CASNHNEQFF. The CDR3, as DNA: TGCGCCAGCAACCACAATGAGCAGTTCTTC.